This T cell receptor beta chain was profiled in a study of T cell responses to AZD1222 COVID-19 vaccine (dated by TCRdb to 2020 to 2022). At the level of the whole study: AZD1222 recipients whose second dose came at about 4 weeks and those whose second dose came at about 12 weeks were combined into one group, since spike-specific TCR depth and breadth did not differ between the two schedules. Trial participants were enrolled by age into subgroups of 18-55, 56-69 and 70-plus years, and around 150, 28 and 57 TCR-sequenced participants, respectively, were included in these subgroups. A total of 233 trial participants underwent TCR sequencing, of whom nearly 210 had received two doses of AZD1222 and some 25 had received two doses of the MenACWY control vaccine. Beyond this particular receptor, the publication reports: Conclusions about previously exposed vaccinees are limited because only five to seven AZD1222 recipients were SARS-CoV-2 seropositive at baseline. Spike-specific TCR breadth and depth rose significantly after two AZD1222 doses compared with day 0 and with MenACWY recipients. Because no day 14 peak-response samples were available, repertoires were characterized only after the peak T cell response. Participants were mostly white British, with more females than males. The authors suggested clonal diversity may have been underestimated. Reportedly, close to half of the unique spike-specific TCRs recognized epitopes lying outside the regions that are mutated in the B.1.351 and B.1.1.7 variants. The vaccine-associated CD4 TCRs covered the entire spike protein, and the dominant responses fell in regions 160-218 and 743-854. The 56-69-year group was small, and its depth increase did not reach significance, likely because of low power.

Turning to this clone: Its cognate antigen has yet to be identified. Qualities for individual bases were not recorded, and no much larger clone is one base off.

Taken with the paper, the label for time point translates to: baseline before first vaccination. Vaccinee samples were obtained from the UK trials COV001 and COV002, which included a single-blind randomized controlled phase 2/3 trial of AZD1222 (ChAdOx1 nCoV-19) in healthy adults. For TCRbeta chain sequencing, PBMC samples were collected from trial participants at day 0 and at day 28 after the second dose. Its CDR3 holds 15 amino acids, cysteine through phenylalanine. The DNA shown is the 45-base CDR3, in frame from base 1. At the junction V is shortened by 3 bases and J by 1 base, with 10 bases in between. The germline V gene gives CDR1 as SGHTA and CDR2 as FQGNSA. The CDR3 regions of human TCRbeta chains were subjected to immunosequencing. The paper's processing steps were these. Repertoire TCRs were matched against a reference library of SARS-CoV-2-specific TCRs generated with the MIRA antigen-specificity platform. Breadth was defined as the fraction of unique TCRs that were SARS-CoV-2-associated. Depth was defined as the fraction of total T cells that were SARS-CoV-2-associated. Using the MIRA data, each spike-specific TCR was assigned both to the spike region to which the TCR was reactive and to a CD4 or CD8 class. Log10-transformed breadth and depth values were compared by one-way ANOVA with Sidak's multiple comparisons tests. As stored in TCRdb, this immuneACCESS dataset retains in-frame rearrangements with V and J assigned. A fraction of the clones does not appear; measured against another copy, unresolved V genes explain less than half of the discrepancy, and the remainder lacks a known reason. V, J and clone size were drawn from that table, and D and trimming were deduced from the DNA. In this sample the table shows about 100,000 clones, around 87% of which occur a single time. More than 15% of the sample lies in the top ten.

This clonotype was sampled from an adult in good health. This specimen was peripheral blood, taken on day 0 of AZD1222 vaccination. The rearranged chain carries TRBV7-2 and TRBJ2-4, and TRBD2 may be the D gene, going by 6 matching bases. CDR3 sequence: CASSLGGEAKNIQYF. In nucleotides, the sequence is TGTGCCAGCAGCTTGGGCGGGGAGGCCAAAAACATTCAGTACTTC.